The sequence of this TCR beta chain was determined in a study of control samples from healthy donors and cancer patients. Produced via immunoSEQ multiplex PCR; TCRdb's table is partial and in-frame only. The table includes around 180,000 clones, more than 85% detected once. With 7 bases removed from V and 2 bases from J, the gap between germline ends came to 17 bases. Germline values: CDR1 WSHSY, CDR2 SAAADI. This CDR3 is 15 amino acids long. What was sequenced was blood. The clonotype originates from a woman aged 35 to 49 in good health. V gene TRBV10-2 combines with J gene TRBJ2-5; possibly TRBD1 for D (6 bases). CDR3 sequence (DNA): TGCGCCAGCACTCCCATGCAGGGGCGTCAAGAGACCCAGTACTTC. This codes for CASTPMQGRQETQYF.